This T cell receptor (beta chain) was captured in a study of neurological immune-mediated disorders. Synthesis of cDNA was performed by 5'RACE using 10-nucleotide random UMIs. Using its own MiXCR run on the 5' RACE reads, TCRdb lists one record per CDR3 protein. The data hold some 95,000 distinct CDR3 sequences, with roughly 4% observed a single time. In this sample, this clonotype turned up many times. CDR1 is SGHTA, CDR2 FQGNSA, per germline. The ends were cut back, 4 bases at V and 2 bases at J, with 18 bases in the middle. The CDR3 length is 16 residues. Sequenced sample: PBMCs. The rearrangement uses TRBV7-2 and TRBJ2-7; a weak D match, TRBD2 (5 bases). The sequence was obtained from a woman in her late teens or twenties with multiple sclerosis. The CDR3 nucleotides are TGTGCCAGCAGCTCGAGTCTGAGCGGTGGGGCCTACGAGCAGTACTTC. The encoded protein is CASSSSLSGGAYEQYF.